The 21 T cell receptor beta chains in this list originate from one sample, sequenced in a study of blood T cell repertoires in COVID-19. Method: immunoSEQ multiplex PCR; TCRdb's copy keeps in-frame clones and lacks some. The repertoire has 210,000 or so clones, 70% to 90% of them found once; the top ten carry roughly 6.2%. Source material: peripheral blood. These receptors were obtained from a woman between 40 and 55 years old who had recovered from COVID-19.

The rearrangement links TRBV5-1 to TRBJ1-1, with unresolved D. V shed 0 bases and J shed 0 bases, with 6 bases lying between them. The V gene's germline CDR1 is SGHRS and CDR2 YFSETQ. This CDR3 region has 14 residues. In DNA form, the CDR3 reads TGCGCCAGCAGCTTGGCGTCCTTGAACACTGAAGCTTTCTTT. This codes for CASSLASLNTEAFF.

The chain combines TRBV5-4 with TRBJ2-7; 7 bases align to TRBD1. The CDR3 is 13 amino acids. CDR1 SGHNT and CDR2 YYREEE come from the germline V gene (reference sequence). Germline trimming cut 2 bases from V and 2 bases from J; bases unmatched to any gene: 1. The DNA for the CDR3 is TGTGCCAGCAGCTTACAGGGGACCTACGAGCAGTACTTC. It encodes CASSLQGTYEQYF. Using reference TRBV5-4 and TRBJ2-7 for the parts outside the CDR3, the full variable domain is ETGVTQSPTHLIKTRGQQVTLRCSSQSGHNTVSWYQQALGQGPQFIFQYYREEENGRGNFPPRFSGLQFPNYSSELNVNALELDDSALYLCASSLQGTYEQYFGPGTRLTVT.

This chain joins TRBV2 and TRBJ2-2, with 11 nucleotides matching TRBD2. Looked up from germline, CDR1 is SNHLY and CDR2 is FYNNEI. This CDR3 contains 16 residues. V dropped 5 bases and J dropped 5; count of bases not matched to a gene: 7. In DNA form, the CDR3 reads TGTGCCAGCAGTCAGACTAGCGGGATGGGAACCGGGGAGCTGTTTTTT. This encodes CASSQTSGMGTGELFF. Full variable domain (missing parts from reference TRBV2 and TRBJ2-2): EPEVTQTPSHQVTQMGQEVILRCVPISNHLYFYWYRQILGQKVEFLVSFYNNEISEKSEIFDDQFSVERPDGSNFTLKIRSTKLEDSAMYFCASSQTSGMGTGELFFGEGSRLTVL.

V gene TRBV3-1 (or the pseudogene TRBV3-2) combines with J gene TRBJ2-2, with 11 bases fitting TRBD2. The CDR3 has 16 amino acids. Germline CDR1 reads LGHDT; CDR2 reads YNNKEL (reference sequence). J was trimmed by 4 bases and V by 2 bases; bases with no gene match: 3. The CDR3 spells CASSQNLAGGTGELFF. CDR3 DNA sequence: TGTGCCAGCAGCCAAAATCTAGCGGGGGGCACCGGGGAGCTGTTTTTT.

The chain uses TRBV6-2 or TRBV6-3 and TRBJ2-3; no clear D. The CDR3 loop spans 15 amino acids. With 4 bases removed from V and 3 bases from J, the gap between germline ends came to 14 bases. CDR1 and CDR2 (germline): MNHEY, SVGEGT. This CDR3 reads CASSSLPEGTDTQYF. The CDR3 bases are TGTGCCAGCAGTTCACTACCTGAAGGAACAGATACGCAGTATTTT.

This rearrangement joins TRBV9 to TRBJ1-5; 9 nucleotides agree with TRBD1. The germline V gene encodes CDR1 SGDLS and CDR2 YYNGEE. The V and J ends lost 3 bases and 4 bases, in that order; junction bases with no gene match: 2. The CDR3 runs 14 residues. The chain's CDR3 is CASSAGTGNQPQHF. The CDR3 DNA reads as TGTGCCAGCAGCGCAGGGACAGGGAATCAGCCCCAGCATTTT.

The V gene is TRBV13, the J gene TRBJ1-2, with 12 bases aligning to TRBD1. Germline lookup yields CDR1 PRHDT and CDR2 FYEKMQ (reference sequence). The junction had 2 bases not matched to a gene; V was cut back by 3 bases and J by 3 bases. The CDR3 loop spans 15 amino acids. For the CDR3, the DNA is TGTGCCAGCAGCTTGGGACAGGGGGCGTACTATGGCTACACCTTC. It translates to CASSLGQGAYYGYTF.

The genes are TRBV19 and TRBJ2-3; possibly TRBD2 for D (6 bases). With 1 base removed from V and 4 bases from J, the gap between germline ends came to 12 bases. Germline CDR1 and CDR2: LNHDA and SQIVND (reference sequence). The CDR3 loop spans 15 amino acids. CDR3 region: CASSIGGIGADTQYF. The CDR3 bases are TGTGCCAGTAGTATAGGCGGGATTGGAGCAGATACGCAGTATTTT.

The chain employs TRBV9 and TRBJ2-5, with 9 nucleotides matching TRBD1. Unmatched junction bases numbered 9, after V lost 4 bases and J lost 5 bases. The germline V gene encodes CDR1 SGDLS and CDR2 YYNGEE. CDR3 length: 15 amino acids. As DNA, the CDR3 is TGTGCCAGCAGCCCCGACAGGGGGTCATGGGAGACCCAGTACTTC. As protein: CASSPDRGSWETQYF.

The rearrangement uses TRBV19 and TRBJ1-5; D is unclear. Germline CDR1 is LNHDA and CDR2 is SQIVND (reference sequence). Between the trimmed V and J ends, which lost 7 bases and 3 bases, there was a span of 19 bases. This CDR3 is built from 16 residues. The CDR3, as DNA: TGTGCCAGTATATGGGCGGGTGGCAGGATCAATCAGCCCCAGCATTTT. Translating it yields CASIWAGGRINQPQHF.

The rearrangement joins TRBV29-1 to TRBJ2-7; TRBD2 aligns across 7 bases. V lost 7 bases and J lost 0; bases outside the gene matches: 9. This CDR3 is 14 amino acids long. The V gene's germline CDR1 is SQVTM and CDR2 ANQGSEA. This chain's CDR3 is CSAKAQRDSYEQYF. In DNA form, the CDR3 reads TGCAGCGCAAAAGCTCAGCGGGACTCCTACGAGCAGTACTTC.

The J gene is TRBJ2-1, the V gene TRBV11-2, with a tentative D call TRBD2 (6 bases). Trimming pared 6 bases from V and 4 bases from J, leaving 19 bases between. Germline CDR1 and CDR2: SGHAT and FQNNGV. This CDR3 is built from 16 residues. The CDR3 DNA follows: TGTGCCAGCAGTCGAGAAACTGGGAGCGGGTACAATGAGCAGTTCTTC. As protein: CASSRETGSGYNEQFF.

V gene TRBV5-5 combines with J gene TRBJ2-7; D is perhaps TRBD1 (6 bases). Germline V gene lookup returns CDR1 SGHKS and CDR2 YYEKEE (reference sequence). This CDR3 spans 16 amino acids. V lost 0 bases, J lost 2 bases, and 15 bases lay in between. The CDR3 nucleotides are TGTGCCAGCAGCTTGGCCGTGGCAGGGACACCCTACGAGCAGTACTTC. Residues: CASSLAVAGTPYEQYF.

This clone came up once. This chain connects TRBV6-5 to TRBJ2-2; 10 bases match TRBD1. Germline CDR1 and CDR2: MNHEY and SVGAGI. The CDR3 is 15 amino acids. J was trimmed by 6 bases and V by 10 bases; bases with no gene match: 11. CDR3 sequence: CATSKDRGFPGELFF. CDR3 coding DNA: TGTGCCACCAGCAAGGACAGGGGGTTTCCCGGGGAGCTGTTTTTT.

The chain links TRBV5-1 to TRBJ1-1; TRBD1 agrees at 7 bases. From germline, CDR1 is SGHRS and CDR2 YFSETQ. CDR3 length: 15 amino acids. The V segment lost 0 bases and the J segment 1 base; nucleotides outside the gene matches: 3. DNA for the CDR3: TGCGCCAGCAGCTTGGAGACAGGGCGGAACACTGAAGCTTTCTTT. It yields the protein CASSLETGRNTEAFF.

The V and J genes are TRBV18 and TRBJ1-5; D not resolved. Trimming removed 7 bases at V and 2 bases at J, with 9 bases between. This CDR3 region has 13 residues. Germline V gene lookup returns CDR1 KGHSH and CDR2 LQKENI. The CDR3 is CASYEGGNQPQHF. The CDR3 DNA is TGTGCCAGCTACGAGGGAGGCAATCAGCCCCAGCATTTT.

This clone was recorded once. The J gene is TRBJ2-5, the V gene TRBV5-1, with a tentative D call TRBD1 (6 bases). This CDR3 spans 13 amino acids. V lost 1 base and J 2 bases, leaving 6 bases between the germline ends. Germline CDR1 reads SGHRS; CDR2 reads YFSETQ. The CDR3 nucleotides are TGCGCCAGCAGCTTGAGGGGGCAAGAGACCCAGTACTTC. This sequence encodes CASSLRGQETQYF.

This chain connects TRBV6-5 to TRBJ1-2; possible D gene TRBD1, 6 bases. From germline, CDR1 is MNHEY and CDR2 SVGAGI. The V end was cut by 5 bases, the J end by 2 bases, with 15 bases between. The CDR3 contains 15 residues. CDR3 DNA: TGTGCCAGCAGTCCCACGGACAGTTTCAACTATGGCTACACCTTC. This codes for CASSPTDSFNYGYTF.

The chain employs TRBV19 and TRBJ2-1; 16 positions match TRBD2. J gave up 9 bases and V 3 bases, and 11 bases lay outside the gene matches. The CDR3 consists of 18 residues. Germline CDR1 is LNHDA and CDR2 is SQIVND (reference sequence). The CDR3 loop is CASSIRLGTSGRDREQFF. CDR3 nucleotide sequence: TGTGCCAGTAGTATTCGTTTGGGGACTAGCGGGAGGGATCGTGAGCAGTTCTTC.

The rearrangement links TRBV30 to TRBJ1-2, with 7 bases identical to TRBD1. The CDR3 spans 14 residues. The J segment lost 5 bases and the V segment lost 4 bases, leaving 10 bases of the junction unmatched. Germline V gene sequence: CDR1 GTSNPN, CDR2 SVGIG (reference sequence). The chain's CDR3 is CAWTGGAGGYGYTF. CDR3 sequence (DNA): TGTGCCTGGACTGGAGGGGCAGGGGGGTATGGCTACACCTTC.

V and J are TRBV3-1 (or the pseudogene TRBV3-2) and TRBJ1-2; D is perhaps TRBD1 (5 bases). There are 16 residues in the CDR3. From germline, CDR1 is LGHDT and CDR2 YNNKEL (reference sequence). Between the trimmed V and J ends, which lost 0 bases and 5 bases, there was a span of 16 bases. CDR3 region: CASSQDGRASGYGYTF. As DNA, the CDR3 is TGTGCCAGCAGCCAAGATGGCAGGGCCAGCGGGTATGGCTACACCTTC.